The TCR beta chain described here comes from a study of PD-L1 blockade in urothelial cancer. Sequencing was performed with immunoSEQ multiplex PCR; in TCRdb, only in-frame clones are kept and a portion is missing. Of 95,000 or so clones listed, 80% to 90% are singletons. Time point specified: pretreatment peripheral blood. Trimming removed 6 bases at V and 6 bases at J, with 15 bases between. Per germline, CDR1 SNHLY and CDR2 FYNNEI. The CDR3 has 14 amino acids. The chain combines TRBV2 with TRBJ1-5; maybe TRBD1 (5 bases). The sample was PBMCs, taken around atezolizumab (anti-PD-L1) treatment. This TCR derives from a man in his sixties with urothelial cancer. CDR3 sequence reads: CASRAGSGGQPQHF. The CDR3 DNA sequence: TGTGCCAGCAGAGCGGGGAGCGGGGGTCAGCCCCAGCATTTT.